In its sample, the clone carrying this T cell receptor beta chain ranks as medium-sized (0.01 to 0.1%). Its antigen is currently unknown. Measured with immunoSEQ multiplex PCR; TCRdb has only the in-frame clones, and not every one. The table lists about 20,000 clones, roughly 80% of them singletons. CDR3 length equals 15 residues. Looked up from germline, CDR1 is SGHNT and CDR2 is YYREEE (reference sequence). The J segment lost 7 bases and the V segment lost 4 bases, leaving 5 bases of the junction unmatched. This sample is part of a study of T cell clones after liver transplantation. Study information: In this trial, immunosuppression withdrawal was attempted within 2 years of liver transplant. Draws occurred before transplant, before withdrawal, and after complete or failed withdrawal. Tolerant meant at least one year fully off immunosuppression without liver enzymes above twice normal.

Whole-study results and caveats: These preliminary findings come from unstandardized post-transplant sampling times.

V usage is TRBV5-4 and J usage is TRBJ2-1; TRBD2 matches at 13 bases. The sequencing used CD8+ T cells from blood, collected less than 70 months after liver transplant. This receptor was identified in a human patient who received a liver transplant. T cells may partly derive from the graft donor. The CDR3 here is CASSPTSGGANEQFF. The CDR3 coding sequence is TGTGCCAGCAGCCCTACTAGCGGGGGGGCAAATGAGCAGTTCTTC.